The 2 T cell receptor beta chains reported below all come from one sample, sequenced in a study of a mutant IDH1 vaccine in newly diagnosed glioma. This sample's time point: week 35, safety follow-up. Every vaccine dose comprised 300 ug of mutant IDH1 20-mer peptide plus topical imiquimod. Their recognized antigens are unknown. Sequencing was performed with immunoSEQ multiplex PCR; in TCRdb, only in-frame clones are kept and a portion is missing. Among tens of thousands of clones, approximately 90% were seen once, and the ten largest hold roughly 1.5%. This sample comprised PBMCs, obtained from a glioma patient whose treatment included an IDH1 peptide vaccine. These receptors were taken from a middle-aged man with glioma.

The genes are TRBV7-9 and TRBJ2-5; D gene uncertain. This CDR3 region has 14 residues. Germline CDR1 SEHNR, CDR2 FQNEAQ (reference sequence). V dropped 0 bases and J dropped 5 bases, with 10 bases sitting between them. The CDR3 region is CASSLAVAAETQYF. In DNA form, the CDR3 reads TGTGCCAGCAGCTTAGCTGTGGCAGCCGAGACCCAGTACTTC.

As DNA, the CDR3 is TGCGCCAGCAGTGACCGGGGCGGATATGGCTACACCTTC. This translates into CASSDRGGYGYTF. The chain combines TRBV10-1 with TRBJ1-2; D possibly corresponds to TRBD1 (5 bases). V was cut by 3 bases and J by 5 bases, with 10 bases left in between. The length of the CDR3 is 13 residues. CDR1 and CDR2 from the germline V gene are WNHNN and SYGVQD (reference sequence).